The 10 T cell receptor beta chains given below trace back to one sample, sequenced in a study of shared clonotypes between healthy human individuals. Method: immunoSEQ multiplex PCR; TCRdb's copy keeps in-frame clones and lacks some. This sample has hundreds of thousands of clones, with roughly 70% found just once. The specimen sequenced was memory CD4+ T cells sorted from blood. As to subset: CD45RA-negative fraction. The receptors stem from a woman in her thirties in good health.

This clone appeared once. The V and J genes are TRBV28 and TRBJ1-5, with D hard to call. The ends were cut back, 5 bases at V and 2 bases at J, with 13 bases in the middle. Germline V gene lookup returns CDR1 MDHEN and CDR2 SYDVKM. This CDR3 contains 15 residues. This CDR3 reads CASSEFLRGNQPQHF. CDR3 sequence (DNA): TGTGCCAGCAGTGAGTTCCTGAGGGGCAATCAGCCCCAGCATTTT.

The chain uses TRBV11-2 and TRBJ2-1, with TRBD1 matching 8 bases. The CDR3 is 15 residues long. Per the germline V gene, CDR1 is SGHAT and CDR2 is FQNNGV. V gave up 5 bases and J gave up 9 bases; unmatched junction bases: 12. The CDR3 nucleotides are TGTGCCAGCAGCGTAACAAAGACAGGGGCTGGTGAGCAGTTCTTC. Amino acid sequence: CASSVTKTGAGEQFF.

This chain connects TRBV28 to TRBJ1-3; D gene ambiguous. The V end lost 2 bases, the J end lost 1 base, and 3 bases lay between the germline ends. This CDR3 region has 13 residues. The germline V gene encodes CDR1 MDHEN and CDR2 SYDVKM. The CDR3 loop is CASSLRSGNTIYF. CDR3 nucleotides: TGTGCCAGCAGTTTAAGATCTGGAAACACCATATATTTT.

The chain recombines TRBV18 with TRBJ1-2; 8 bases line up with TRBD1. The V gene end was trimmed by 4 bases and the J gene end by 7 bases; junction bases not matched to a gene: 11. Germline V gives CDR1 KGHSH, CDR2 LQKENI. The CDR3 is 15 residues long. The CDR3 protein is CASSLSAGGSSGYTF. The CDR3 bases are TGTGCCAGCTCACTAAGCGCAGGGGGCTCGAGTGGCTACACCTTC.

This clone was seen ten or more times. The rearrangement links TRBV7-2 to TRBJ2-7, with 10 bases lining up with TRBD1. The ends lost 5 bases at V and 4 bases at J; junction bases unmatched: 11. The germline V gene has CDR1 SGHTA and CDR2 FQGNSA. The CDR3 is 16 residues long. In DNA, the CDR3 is TGTGCCAGCAGCCTCTTTGGGACAGGGGAGCCTTACGAGCAGTACTTC. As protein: CASSLFGTGEPYEQYF.

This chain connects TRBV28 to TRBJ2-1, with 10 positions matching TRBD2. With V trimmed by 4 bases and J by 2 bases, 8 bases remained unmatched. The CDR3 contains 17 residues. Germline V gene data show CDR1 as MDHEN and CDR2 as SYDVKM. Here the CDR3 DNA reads TGTGCCAGCAGTTCCCATGTAGCGGGAGGAACCTACAATGAGCAGTTCTTC. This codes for CASSSHVAGGTYNEQFF.

The CDR3, as DNA: TGTGCCACCAAAGGGTGGCGGGAGTACGGCGAGCAGTACTTC. Protein product: CATKGWREYGEQYF. V usage is TRBV28 and J usage is TRBJ2-7, with 7 positions matching TRBD2. Looked up from germline, CDR1 is MDHEN and CDR2 is SYDVKM. Trimming at V came to 10 bases and at J to 6 bases, leaving 15 bases not matched to a gene. This CDR3 is built from 14 residues.

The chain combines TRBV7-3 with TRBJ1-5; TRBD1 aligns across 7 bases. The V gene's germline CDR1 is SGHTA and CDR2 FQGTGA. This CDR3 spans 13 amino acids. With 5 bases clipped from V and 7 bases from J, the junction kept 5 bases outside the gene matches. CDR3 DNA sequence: TGTGCCAGCAGCCCCGACAGGGACCAGCCCCAGCATTTT. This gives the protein CASSPDRDQPQHF.

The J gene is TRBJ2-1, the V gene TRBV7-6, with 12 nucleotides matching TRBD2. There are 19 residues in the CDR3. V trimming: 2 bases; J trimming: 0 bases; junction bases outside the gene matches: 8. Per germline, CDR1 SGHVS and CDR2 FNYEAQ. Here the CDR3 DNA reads TGTGCCAGCAGCTTAAGGGCACTAGCGGGAGGAGGCTCCTACAATGAGCAGTTCTTC. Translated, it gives CASSLRALAGGGSYNEQFF.

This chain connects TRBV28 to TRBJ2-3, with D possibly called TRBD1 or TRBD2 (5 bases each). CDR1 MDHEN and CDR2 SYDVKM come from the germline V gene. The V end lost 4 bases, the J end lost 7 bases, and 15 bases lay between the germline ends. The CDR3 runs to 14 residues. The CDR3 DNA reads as TGTGCCAGCAGTTATGGGGGAACGAAAAATACGCAGTATTTT. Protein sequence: CASSYGGTKNTQYF. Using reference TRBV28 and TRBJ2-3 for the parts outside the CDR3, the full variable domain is DVKVTQSSRYLVKRTGEKVFLECVQDMDHENMFWYRQDPGLGLRLIYFSYDVKMKEKGDIPEGYSVSREKKERFSLILESASTNQTSMYLCASSYGGTKNTQYFGPGTRLTVL.